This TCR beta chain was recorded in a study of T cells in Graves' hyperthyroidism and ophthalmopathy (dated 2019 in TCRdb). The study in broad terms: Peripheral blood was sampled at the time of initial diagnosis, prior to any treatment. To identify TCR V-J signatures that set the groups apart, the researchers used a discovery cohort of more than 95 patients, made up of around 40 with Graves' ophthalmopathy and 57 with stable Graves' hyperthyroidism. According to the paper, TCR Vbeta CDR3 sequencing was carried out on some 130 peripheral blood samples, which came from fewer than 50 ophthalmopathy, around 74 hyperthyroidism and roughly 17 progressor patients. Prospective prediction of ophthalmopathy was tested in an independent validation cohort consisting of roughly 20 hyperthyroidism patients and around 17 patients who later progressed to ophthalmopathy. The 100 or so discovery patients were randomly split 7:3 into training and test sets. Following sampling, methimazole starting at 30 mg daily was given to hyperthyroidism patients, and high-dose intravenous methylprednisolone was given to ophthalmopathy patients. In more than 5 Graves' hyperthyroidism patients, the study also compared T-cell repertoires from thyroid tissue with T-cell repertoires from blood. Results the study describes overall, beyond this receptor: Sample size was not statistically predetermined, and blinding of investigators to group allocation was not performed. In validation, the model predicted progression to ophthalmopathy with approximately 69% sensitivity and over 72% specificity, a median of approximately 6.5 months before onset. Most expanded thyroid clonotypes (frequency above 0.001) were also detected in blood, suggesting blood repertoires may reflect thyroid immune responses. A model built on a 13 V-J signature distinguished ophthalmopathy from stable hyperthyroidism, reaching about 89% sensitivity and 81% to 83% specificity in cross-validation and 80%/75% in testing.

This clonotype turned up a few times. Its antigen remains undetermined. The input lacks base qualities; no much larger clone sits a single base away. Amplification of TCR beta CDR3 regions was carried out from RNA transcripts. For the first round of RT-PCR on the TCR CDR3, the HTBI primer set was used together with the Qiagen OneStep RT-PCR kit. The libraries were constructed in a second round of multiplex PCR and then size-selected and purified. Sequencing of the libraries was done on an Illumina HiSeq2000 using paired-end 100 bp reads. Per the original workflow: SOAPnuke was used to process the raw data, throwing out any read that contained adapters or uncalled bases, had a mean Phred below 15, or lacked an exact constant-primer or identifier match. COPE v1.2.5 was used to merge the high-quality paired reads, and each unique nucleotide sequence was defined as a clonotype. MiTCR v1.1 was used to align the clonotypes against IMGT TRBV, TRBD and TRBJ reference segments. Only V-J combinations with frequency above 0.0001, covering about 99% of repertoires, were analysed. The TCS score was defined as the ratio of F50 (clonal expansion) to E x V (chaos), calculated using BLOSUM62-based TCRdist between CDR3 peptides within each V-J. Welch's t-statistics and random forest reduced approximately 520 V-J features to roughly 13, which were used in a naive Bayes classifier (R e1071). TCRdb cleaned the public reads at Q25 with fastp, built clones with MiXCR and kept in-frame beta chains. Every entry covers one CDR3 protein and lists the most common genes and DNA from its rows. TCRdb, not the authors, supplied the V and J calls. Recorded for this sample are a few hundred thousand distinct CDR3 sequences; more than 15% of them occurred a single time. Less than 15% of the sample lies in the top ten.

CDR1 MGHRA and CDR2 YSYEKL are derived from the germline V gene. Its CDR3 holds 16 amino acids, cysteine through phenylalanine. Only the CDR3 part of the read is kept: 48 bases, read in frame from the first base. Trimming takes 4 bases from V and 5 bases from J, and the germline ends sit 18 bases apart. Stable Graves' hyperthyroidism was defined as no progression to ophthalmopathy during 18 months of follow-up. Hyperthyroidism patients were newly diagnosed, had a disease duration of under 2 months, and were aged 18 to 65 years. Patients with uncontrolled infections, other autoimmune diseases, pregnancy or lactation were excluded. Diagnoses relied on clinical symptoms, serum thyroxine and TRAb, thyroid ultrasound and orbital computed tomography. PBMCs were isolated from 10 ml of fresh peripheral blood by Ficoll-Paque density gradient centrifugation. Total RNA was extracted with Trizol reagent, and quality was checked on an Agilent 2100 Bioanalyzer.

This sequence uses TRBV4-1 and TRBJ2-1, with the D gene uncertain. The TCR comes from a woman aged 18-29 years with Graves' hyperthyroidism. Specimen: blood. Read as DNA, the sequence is TGCGCCAGCAGCCTCTCGGTAGTTTCCGTTAACAATGAGCAGTTCTTC. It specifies CASSLSVVSVNNEQFF.